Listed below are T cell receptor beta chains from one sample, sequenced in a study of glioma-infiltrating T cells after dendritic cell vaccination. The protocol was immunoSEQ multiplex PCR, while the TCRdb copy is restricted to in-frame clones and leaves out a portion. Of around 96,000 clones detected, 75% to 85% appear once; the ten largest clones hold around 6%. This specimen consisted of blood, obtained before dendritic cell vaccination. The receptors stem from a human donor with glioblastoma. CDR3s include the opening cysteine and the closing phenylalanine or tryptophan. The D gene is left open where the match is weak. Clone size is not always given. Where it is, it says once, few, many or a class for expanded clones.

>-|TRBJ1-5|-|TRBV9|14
TGTGCCAGCAGCGGCGAGGGTTTCGGTCAGCCCCAGCATTTT
CASSGEGFGQPQHF
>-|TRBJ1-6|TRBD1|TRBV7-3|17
TGTGCCAGCAGCTTAAGTGCAGGGGGTGGAGATAATTCACCCCTCCACTTT
CASSLSAGGGDNSPLHF
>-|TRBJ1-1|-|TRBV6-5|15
TGTGCCAGCAGTTACTGGGGGGTCGGGGACACTGAAGCTTTCTTT
CASSYWGVGDTEAFF
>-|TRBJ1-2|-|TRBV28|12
TGTGCCAGCGGGCCGTCAAACTATGGCTACACCTTC
CASGPSNYGYTF
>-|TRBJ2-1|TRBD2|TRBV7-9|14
TGTGCCAGCAGAGTACTAGCGGGGGACAATGAGCAGTTCTTC
CASRVLAGDNEQFF
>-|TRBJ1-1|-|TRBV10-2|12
TGCGCCAGCAGCCTGACAGACACTGAAGCTTTCTTT
CASSLTDTEAFF
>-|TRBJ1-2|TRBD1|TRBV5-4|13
TGTGCCAGCAGCTCGACAGGGGGCTCTGGCTACACCTTC
CASSSTGGSGYTF
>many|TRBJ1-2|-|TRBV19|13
TGTGCCAGTAGTATAGAGCTCAGGGGAGGCTACACCTTC
CASSIELRGGYTF
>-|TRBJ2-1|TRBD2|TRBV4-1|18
TGCGCCAGCAGCCCTCTAGCGGGAGGGGGGCAACCTCACAATGAGCAGTTCTTC
CASSPLAGGGQPHNEQFF
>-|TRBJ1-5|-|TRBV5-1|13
TGCGCCAGCAGCTTGTCCGGCGGGGGGCCCCAGCATTTT
CASSLSGGGPQHF
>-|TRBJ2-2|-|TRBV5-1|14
TGCGCCAGCAGCTTGGCCGGGTACACCGGGGAGCTGTTTTTT
CASSLAGYTGELFF
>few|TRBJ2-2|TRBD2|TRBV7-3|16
TGTGCCAGCAGCCTGACTAGCGGGAGGGCGGCCGGGGAGCTGTTTTTT
CASSLTSGRAAGELFF
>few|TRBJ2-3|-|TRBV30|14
TGTGCCTGGAGTGTACGGACTAGCACAGATACGCAGTATTTT
CAWSVRTSTDTQYF
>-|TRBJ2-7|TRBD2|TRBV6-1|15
TGTGCCAGCCTTGGACTAGCGGGTCTCTCCTACGAGCAGTACTTC
CASLGLAGLSYEQYF
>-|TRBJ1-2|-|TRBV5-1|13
TGCGCCAGCAGAGAAGGACAGTACTATGGCTACACCTTC
CASREGQYYGYTF
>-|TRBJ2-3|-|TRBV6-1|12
TGTGCCAGCTCTCCCTCCACAGATACGCAGTATTTT
CASSPSTDTQYF
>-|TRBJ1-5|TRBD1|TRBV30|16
TGTGCCTGGGCCGGACAGGGGACTTATAGCAATCAGCCCCAGCATTTT
CAWAGQGTYSNQPQHF
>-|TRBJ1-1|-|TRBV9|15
TGTGCCAGCAGCCCCACAGGGTACGGAGGCACTGAAGCTTTCTTT
CASSPTGYGGTEAFF
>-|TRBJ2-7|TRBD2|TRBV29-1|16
TGCAGCGTTGAGGAGGTACTAGCGGGAAGGACCTACGAGCAGTACTTC
CSVEEVLAGRTYEQYF
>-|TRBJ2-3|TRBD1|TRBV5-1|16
TGCGCCAGCAGCTTGTCCCGGGACAGGGTCGGGGATACGCAGTATTTT
CASSLSRDRVGDTQYF
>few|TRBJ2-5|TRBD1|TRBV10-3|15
TGTGCCATCAGTCTCAGGGGGCTGGAGGGAGAGACCCAGTACTTC
CAISLRGLEGETQYF
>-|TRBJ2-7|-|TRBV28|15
TGTGCCAGCAGTTTCGGCGGTTCGGCTTCCTACGAGCAGTACTTC
CASSFGGSASYEQYF
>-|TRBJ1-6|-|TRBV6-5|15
TGTGCCAGCAGATCCCGACAGGCTAGAAATTCACCCCTCCACTTT
CASRSRQARNSPLHF
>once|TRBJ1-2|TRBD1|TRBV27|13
TGTGCCAGCAGTTTTGTGGGGACAGGGTCCTACACCTTC
CASSFVGTGSYTF
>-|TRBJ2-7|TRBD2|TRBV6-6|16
TGTGCCAGCAGTCCCCTGGGACTAGATTTAACCTACGAGCAGTACTTC
CASSPLGLDLTYEQYF
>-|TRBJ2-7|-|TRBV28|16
TGTGCCAGCAGTTTTCTCCGGGGTTCGGACGTCTACGAGCAGTACTTC
CASSFLRGSDVYEQYF
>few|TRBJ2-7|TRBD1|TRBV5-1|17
TGCGCCAGCAGTTATTCAGGCCGGGGACAGGGGGCGGACGAGCAGTACTTC
CASSYSGRGQGADEQYF
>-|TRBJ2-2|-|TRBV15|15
TGTGCCACCAGCAGAGATTATTCGAACACCGGGGAGCTGTTTTTT
CATSRDYSNTGELFF
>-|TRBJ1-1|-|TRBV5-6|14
TGTGCCAGCAGCTGGGGACACCCGAACACTGAAGCTTTCTTT
CASSWGHPNTEAFF
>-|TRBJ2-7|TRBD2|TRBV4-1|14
TGCGCCAGCAGCCAAGTGACTAGCGGGACGGTGCAGTACTTC
CASSQVTSGTVQYF
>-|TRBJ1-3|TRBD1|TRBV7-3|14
TGTGCCAGCAGCTCTGGACAGGGGGCGGACACCATATATTTT
CASSSGQGADTIYF
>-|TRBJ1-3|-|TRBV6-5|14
TGTGCCAGCTTGACCCGGGGGTCTGGAAACACCATATATTTT
CASLTRGSGNTIYF
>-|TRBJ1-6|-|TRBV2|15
TGTGCCAGCAGAGTTCAGACAGAAGGTAATTCACCCCTCCACTTT
CASRVQTEGNSPLHF
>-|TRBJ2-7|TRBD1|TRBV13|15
TGTGCCAGCAGCTCAGACGGGACAGGGCTCTACGAGCAGTACTTC
CASSSDGTGLYEQYF
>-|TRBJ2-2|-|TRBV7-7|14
TGTGCTAGCAGAATATCAGCGAACACCGGGGAGCTGTTTTTT
CASRISANTGELFF
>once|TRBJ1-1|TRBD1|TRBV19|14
TGTGCCAGTAGTGGTAGGGGGCTGGGAACTGAAGCTTTCTTT
CASSGRGLGTEAFF
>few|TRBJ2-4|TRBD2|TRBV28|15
TGTGCCAGCAGTGTGGGAGGGATAGCCAAAAACATTCAGTACTTC
CASSVGGIAKNIQYF